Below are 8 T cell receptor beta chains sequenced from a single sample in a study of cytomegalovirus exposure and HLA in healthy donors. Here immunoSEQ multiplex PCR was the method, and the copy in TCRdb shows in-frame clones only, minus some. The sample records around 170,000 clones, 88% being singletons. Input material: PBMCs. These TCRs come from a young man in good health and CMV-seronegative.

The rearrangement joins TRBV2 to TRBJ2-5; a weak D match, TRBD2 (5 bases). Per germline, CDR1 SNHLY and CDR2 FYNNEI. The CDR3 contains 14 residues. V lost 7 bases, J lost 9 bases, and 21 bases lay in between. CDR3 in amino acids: CASIRGEPPSAQYF. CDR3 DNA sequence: TGTGCCAGCATTCGTGGGGAGCCCCCGAGTGCCCAGTACTTC.

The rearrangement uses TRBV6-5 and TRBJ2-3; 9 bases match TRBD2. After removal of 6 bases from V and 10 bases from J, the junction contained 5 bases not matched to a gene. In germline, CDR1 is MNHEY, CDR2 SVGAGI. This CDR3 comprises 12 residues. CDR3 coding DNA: TGTGCCAGCAGCCCCGTAGCGGGAGCGCAGTATTTT. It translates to CASSPVAGAQYF.

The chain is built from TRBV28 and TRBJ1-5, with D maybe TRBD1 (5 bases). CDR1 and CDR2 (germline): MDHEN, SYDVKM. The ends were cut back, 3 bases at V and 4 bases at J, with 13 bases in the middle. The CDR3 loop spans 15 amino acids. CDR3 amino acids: CASSLAGLGNQPQHF. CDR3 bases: TGTGCCAGCAGTTTGGCAGGGTTGGGTAATCAGCCCCAGCATTTT.

In nucleotides, the CDR3 is TGTGCCGCAGGTCGTGGTGTGAATGGCTACACCTTC. This sequence encodes CAAGRGVNGYTF. The gene calls are TRBV7-6 and TRBJ1-2; D not resolved. V was shortened by 11 bases and J by 6 bases, with 16 bases between the two germline ends. The CDR3 sequence is 12 residues long. Germline loops: CDR1 SGHVS, CDR2 FNYEAQ.

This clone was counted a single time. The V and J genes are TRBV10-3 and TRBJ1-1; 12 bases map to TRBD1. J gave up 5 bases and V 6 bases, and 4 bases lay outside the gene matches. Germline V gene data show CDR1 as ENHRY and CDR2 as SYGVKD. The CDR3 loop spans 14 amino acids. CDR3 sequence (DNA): TGTGCCATCAGGGGGGACAGGGGGCGGACTGAAGCTTTCTTT. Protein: CAIRGDRGRTEAFF.

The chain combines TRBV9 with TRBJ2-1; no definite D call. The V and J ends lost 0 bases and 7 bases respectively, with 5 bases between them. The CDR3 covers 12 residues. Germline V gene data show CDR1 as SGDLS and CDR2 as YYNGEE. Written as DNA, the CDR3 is TGTGCCAGCAGCGTAGGAGTGAATGAGCAGTTCTTC. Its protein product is CASSVGVNEQFF.

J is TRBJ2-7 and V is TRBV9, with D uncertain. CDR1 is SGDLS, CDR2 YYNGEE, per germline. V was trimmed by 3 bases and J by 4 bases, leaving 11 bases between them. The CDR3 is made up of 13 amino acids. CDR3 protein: CASSAATEYEQYF. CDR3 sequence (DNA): TGTGCCAGCAGCGCGGCGACTGAATACGAGCAGTACTTC.

As DNA, the CDR3 is TGTGCCAGCAGCTCGGGGGGACAGGGTTTGTACGAGCAGTACTTC. Translation gives CASSSGGQGLYEQYF. V is TRBV7-9 and J is TRBJ2-7; 9 bases fit TRBD1. Germline V gives CDR1 SEHNR, CDR2 FQNEAQ (reference sequence). The junction had 8 bases not matched to a gene; V was cut back by 4 bases and J by 4 bases. This CDR3 region has 15 residues.